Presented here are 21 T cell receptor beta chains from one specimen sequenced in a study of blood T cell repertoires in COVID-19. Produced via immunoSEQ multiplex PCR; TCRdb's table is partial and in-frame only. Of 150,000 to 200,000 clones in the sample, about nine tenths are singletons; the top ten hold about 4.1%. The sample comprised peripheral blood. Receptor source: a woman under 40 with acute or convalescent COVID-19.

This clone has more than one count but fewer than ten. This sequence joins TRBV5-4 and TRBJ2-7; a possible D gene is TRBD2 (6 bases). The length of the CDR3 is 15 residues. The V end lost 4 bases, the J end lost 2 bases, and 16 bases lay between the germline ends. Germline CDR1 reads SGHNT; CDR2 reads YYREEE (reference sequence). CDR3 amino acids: CASSPDGGATYEQYF. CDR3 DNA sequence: TGTGCCAGCAGCCCCGACGGCGGGGCCACCTACGAGCAGTACTTC.

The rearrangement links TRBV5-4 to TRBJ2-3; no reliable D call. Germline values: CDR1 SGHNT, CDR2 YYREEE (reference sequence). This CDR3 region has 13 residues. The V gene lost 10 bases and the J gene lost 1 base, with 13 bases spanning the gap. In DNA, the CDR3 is TGTGCCTATAGCCCCGGTGGCACAGATACGCAGTATTTT. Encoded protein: CAYSPGGTDTQYF.

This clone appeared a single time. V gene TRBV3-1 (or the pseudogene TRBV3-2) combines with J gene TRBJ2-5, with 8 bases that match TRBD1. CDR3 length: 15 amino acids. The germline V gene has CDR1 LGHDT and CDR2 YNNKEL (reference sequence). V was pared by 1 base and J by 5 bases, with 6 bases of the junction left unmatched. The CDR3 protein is CASSQGVDRVETQYF. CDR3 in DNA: TGTGCCAGCAGCCAAGGCGTGGACAGGGTGGAGACCCAGTACTTC.

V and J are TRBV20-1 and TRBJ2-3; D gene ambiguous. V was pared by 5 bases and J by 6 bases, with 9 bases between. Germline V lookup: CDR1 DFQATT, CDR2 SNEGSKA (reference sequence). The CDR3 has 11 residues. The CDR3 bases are TGCAGTGCTTGGAGACCGGATACGCAGTATTTT. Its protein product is CSAWRPDTQYF.

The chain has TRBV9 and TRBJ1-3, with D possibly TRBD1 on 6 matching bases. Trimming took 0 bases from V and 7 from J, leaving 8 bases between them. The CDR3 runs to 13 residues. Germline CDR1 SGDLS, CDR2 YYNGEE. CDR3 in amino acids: CASSVGQGNTIYF. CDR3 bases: TGTGCCAGCAGCGTAGGGCAGGGGAACACCATATATTTT. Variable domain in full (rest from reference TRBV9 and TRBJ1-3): DSGVTQTPKHLITATGQRVTLRCSPRSGDLSVYWYQQSLDQGLQFLIQYYNGEERAKGNILERFSAQQFPDLHSELNLSSLELGDSALYFCASSVGQGNTIYFGEGSWLTVV.

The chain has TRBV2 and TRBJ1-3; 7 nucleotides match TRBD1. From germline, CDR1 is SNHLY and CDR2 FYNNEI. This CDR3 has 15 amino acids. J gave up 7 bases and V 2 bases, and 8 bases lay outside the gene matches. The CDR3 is CASSERRTGGNTIYF. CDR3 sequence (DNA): TGTGCCAGCAGTGAAAGAAGGACAGGAGGGAACACCATATATTTT.

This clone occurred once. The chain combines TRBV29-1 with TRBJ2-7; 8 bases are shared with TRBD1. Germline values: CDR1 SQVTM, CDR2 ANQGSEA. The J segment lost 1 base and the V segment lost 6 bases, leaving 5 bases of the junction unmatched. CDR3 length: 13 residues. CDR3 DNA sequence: TGCAGCGTCGGGACAGGAATTTCCTACGAGCAGTACTTC. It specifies CSVGTGISYEQYF.

CDR3 nucleotide sequence: TGTGCCAGCAGCTTTGGGGGGGGGCTAGACACTGAAGCTTTCTTT. Translating gives CASSFGGGLDTEAFF. The chain uses TRBV11-2 and TRBJ1-1; D possibly corresponds to TRBD1 (6 bases). The CDR3 extends over 15 amino acids. Between the trimmed V and J ends, which lost 3 bases and 3 bases, there was a span of 14 bases. Looked up from germline, CDR1 is SGHAT and CDR2 is FQNNGV.

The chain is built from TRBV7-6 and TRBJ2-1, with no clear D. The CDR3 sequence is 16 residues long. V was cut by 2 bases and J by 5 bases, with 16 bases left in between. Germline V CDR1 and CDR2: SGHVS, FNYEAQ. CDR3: CASSLLVPSSDNEQFF. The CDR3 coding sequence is TGTGCCAGCAGCTTACTTGTCCCCAGTTCTGACAATGAGCAGTTCTTC.

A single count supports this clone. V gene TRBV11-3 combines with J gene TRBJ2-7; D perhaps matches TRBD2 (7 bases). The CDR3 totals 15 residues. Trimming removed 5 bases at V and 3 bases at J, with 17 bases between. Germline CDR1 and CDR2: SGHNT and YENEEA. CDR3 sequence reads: CASSKWGGRDYEQYF. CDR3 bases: TGTGCCAGCAGCAAGTGGGGGGGCCGAGACTACGAGCAGTACTTC.

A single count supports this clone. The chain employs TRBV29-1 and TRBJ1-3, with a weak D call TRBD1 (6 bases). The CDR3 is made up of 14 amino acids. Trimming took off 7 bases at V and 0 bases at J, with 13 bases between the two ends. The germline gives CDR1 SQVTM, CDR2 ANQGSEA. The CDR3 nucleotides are TGCAGCGCCCTCGACAGGAACTCTGGAAACACCATATATTTT. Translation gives CSALDRNSGNTIYF.

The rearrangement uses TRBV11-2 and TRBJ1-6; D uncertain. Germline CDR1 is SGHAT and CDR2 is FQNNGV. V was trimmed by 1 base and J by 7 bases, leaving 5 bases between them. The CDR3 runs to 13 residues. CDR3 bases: TGTGCCAGCAGCTTAGCTTTGAATTCACCCCTCCACTTT. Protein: CASSLALNSPLHF. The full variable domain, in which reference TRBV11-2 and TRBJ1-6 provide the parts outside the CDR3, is EAGVAQSPRYKIIEKRQSVAFWCNPISGHATLYWYQQILGQGPKLLIQFQNNGVVDDSQLPKDRFSAERLKGVDSTLKIQPAKLEDSAVYLCASSLALNSPLHFGNGTRLTVT.

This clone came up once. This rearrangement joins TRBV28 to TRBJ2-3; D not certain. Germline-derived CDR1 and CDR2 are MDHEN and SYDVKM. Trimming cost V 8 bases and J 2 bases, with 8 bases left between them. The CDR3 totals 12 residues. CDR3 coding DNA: TGTGCCAGCGGCGGTAACACAGATACGCAGTATTTT. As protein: CASGGNTDTQYF.

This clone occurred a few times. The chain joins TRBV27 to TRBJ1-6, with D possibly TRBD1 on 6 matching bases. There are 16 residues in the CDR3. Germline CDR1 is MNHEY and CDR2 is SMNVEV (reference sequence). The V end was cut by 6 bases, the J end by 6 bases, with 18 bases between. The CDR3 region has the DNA TGTGCCAGCAGAAGGGAAACAGGGACACCTAATTCACCCCTCCACTTT. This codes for CASRRETGTPNSPLHF.

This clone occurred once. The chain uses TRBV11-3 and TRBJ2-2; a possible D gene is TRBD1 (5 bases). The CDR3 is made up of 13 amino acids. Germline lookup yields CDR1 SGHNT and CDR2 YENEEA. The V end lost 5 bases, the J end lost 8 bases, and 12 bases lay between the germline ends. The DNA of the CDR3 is TGTGCCAGCAGCACCGAGACAGAGGGGGAGCTGTTTTTT. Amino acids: CASSTETEGELFF.

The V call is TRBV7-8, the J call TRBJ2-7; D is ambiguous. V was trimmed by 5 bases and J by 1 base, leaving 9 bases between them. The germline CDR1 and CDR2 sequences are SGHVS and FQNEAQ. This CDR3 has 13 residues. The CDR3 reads CASSERISYEQYF. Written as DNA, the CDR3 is TGTGCCAGCAGCGAGAGAATTTCCTACGAGCAGTACTTC.

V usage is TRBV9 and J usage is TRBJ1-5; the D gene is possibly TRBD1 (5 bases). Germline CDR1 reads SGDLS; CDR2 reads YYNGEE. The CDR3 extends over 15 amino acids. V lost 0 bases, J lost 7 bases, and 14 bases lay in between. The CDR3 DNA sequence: TGTGCCAGCAGCGTAGACGGACAAACAGGCCAGCCCCAGCATTTT. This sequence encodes CASSVDGQTGQPQHF.

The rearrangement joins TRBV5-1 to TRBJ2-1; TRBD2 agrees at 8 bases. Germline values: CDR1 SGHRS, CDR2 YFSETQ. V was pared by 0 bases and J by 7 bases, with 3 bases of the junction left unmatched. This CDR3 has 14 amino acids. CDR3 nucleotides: TGCGCCAGCAGCTTGGAGGGACTAGAAAATGAGCAGTTCTTC. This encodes CASSLEGLENEQFF.

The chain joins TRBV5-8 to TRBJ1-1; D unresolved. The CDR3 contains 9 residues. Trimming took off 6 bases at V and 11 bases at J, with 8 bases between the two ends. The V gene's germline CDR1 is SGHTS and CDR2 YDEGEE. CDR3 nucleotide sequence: TGTGCCAGCACCCTCAGGGCTTTCTTT. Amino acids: CASTLRAFF.

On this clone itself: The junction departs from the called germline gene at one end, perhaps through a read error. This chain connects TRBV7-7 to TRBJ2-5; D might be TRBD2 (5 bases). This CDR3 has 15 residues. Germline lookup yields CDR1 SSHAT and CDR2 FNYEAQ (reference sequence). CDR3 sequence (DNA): TGTGCTAGCAGCCTGCGATTGGGAGAACAAGAGACCCAGTACTTC. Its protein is CASSLRLGEQETQYF.

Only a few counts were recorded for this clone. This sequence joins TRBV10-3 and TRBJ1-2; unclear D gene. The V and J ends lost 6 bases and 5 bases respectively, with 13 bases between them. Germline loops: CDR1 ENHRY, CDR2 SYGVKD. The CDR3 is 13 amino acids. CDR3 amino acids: CAIREPLGYGYTF. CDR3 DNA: TGTGCCATCAGGGAACCTCTCGGGTATGGCTACACCTTC.